The clone carrying this TCR beta chain showed up just once. Its specificity is not known. The data derive from a study of cytomegalovirus exposure and HLA in healthy donors. Study-wide context: A later analysis reported the 100 to 150 validation repertoires used the same platform as the approximately 670 first-cohort repertoires.

Method: immunoSEQ multiplex PCR; TCRdb's copy keeps in-frame clones and lacks some. The data contain around 80,000 clones, 95% of them seen just once; the ten biggest clones take up more than 0.65%. Regarding the study as a whole: There were 160 or so TCR beta chains listed as cytomegalovirus-associated. High specificity and sensitivity for cytomegalovirus status were reported for the classifier. According to a subsequent analysis, TCR clusters identified in the first cohort showed a tendency to co-occur across the approximately 120 validation repertoires.

The V and J ends lost 1 base and 2 bases, in that order; junction bases with no gene match: 8. The CDR3 runs to 16 residues. The germline V gene encodes CDR1 SQVTM and CDR2 ANQGSEA. The chain links TRBV29-1 to TRBJ2-3, with 8 bases lining up with TRBD2. The receptor was derived from a woman in her late teens or twenties in good health and CMV-seronegative. The sequenced sample consisted of PBMCs. The CDR3 region has the DNA TGCAGCGTTGAAGGCCAGCGGGAGAAGGCCACAGATACGCAGTATTTT. Its protein is CSVEGQREKATDTQYF.